This T cell receptor (beta chain) was profiled in a study of PD-L1 blockade in urothelial cancer. Study as a whole: Most of the 29 patients were men with bladder-origin urothelial cancer. Patients had been given 0 to 3 earlier chemotherapy regimens. Study-wide results and limits: Lower than median blood TCR clonality before treatment predicted better survival.

About this clone itself: Its antigen remains unidentified.

Germline V gives CDR1 MNHEY, CDR2 SMNVEV (reference sequence). Trimming shortened V by 2 bases and J by 4 bases, and 17 bases separated the two germline ends. CDR3 length: 16 amino acids. The table came from immunoSEQ multiplex PCR; TCRdb's copy has only in-frame clones and leaves some out. This table has about 88,000 clones, approximately 90% appearing once. The receptor was derived from a man in his fifties or sixties with urothelial cancer. V usage is TRBV27 and J usage is TRBJ1-2; TRBD1 might be the D (6 bases). Sample: PBMCs, taken around atezolizumab (anti-PD-L1) treatment. The CDR3 reads CASSLGSGVLSYGYTF. The CDR3 region has the DNA TGTGCCAGCAGTTTAGGTTCAGGGGTTTTGAGCTATGGCTACACCTTC.